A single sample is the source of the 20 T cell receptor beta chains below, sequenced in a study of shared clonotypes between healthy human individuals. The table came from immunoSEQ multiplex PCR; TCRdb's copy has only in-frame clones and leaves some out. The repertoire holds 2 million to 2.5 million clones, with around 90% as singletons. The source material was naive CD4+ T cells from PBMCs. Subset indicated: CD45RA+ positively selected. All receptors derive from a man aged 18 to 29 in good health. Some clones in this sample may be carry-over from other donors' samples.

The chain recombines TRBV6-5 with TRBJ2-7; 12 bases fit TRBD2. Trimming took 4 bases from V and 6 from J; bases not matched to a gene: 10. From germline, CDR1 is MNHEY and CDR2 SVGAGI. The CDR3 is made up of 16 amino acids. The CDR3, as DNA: TGTGCCAGCAGTTTGCATCTAGCGGGAGGGCCTGGCGAGCAGTACTTC. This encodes CASSLHLAGGPGEQYF.

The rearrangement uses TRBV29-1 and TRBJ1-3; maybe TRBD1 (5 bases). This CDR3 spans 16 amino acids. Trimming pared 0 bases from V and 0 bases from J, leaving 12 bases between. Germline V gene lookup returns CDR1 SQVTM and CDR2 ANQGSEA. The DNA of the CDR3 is TGCAGCGTTGAAGATTTCGACAGTGTCTCTGGAAACACCATATATTTT. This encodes CSVEDFDSVSGNTIYF.

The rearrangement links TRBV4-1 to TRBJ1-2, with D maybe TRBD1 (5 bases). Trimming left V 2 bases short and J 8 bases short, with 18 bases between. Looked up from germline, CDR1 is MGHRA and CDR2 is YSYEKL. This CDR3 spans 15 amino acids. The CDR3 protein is CASSQRSGALFGYTF. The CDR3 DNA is TGCGCCAGCAGCCAACGGTCCGGGGCCCTTTTCGGCTACACCTTC.

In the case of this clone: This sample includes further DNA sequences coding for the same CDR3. Written as DNA, the CDR3 is TGCGCCAGCAGCAGGACTAGCGGGAGTTACAATGAGCAGTTCTTC. Protein: CASSRTSGSYNEQFF. The rearrangement links TRBV5-1 to TRBJ2-1, with 13 bases matching TRBD2. The germline gives CDR1 SGHRS, CDR2 YFSETQ. The trim removed 4 bases at V and 4 bases at J, leaving 2 bases unmatched. The CDR3 runs 15 residues. The complete variable domain, with remaining parts taken from reference TRBV5-1 and TRBJ2-1, reads KAGVTQTPRYLIKTRGQQVTLSCSPISGHRSVSWYQQTPGQGLQFLFEYFSETQRNKGNFPGRFSGRQFSNSRSEMNVSTLELGDSALYLCASSRTSGSYNEQFFGPGTRLTVL.

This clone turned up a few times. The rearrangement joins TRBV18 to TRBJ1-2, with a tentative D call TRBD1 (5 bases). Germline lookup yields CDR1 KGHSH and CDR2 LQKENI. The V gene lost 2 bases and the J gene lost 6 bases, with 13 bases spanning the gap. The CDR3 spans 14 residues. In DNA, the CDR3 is TGTGCCAGCTCACCAGGGACCGCCGAGAATGGCTACACCTTC. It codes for CASSPGTAENGYTF.

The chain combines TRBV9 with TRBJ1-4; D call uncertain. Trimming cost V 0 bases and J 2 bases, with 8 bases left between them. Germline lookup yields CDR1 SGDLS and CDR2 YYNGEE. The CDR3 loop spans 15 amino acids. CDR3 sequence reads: CASSVGRLTNEKLFF. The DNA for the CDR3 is TGTGCCAGCAGCGTAGGGCGTTTGACTAATGAAAAACTGTTTTTT. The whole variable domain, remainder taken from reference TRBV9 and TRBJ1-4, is DSGVTQTPKHLITATGQRVTLRCSPRSGDLSVYWYQQSLDQGLQFLIQYYNGEERAKGNILERFSAQQFPDLHSELNLSSLELGDSALYFCASSVGRLTNEKLFFGSGTQLSVL.

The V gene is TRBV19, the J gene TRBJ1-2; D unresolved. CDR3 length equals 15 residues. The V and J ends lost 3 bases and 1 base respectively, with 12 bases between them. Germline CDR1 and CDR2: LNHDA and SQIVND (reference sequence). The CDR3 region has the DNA TGTGCCAGTAGTATCTCCCTGCGGGGTAACTATGGCTACACCTTC. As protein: CASSISLRGNYGYTF.

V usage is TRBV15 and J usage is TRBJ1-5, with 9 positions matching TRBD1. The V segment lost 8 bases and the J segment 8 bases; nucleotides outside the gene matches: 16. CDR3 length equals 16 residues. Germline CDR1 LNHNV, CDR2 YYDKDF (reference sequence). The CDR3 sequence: CATGGGRDRAIKPQHF. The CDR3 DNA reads TGTGCCACCGGGGGAGGAAGGGACAGGGCTATCAAGCCCCAGCATTTT. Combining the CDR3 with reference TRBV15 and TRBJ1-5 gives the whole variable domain DAMVIQNPRYQVTQFGKPVTLSCSQTLNHNVMYWYQQKSSQAPKLLFHYYDKDFNNEADTPDNFQSRRPNTSFCFLDIRSPGLGDTAMYLCATGGGRDRAIKPQHFGDGTRLSIL.

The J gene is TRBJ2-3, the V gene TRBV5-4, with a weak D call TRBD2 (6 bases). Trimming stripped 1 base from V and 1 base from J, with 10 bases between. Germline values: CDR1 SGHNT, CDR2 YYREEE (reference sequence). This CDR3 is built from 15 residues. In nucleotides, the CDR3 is TGTGCCAGCAGCTTGAGTCCGGGAGGCACAGATACGCAGTATTTT. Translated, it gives CASSLSPGGTDTQYF.

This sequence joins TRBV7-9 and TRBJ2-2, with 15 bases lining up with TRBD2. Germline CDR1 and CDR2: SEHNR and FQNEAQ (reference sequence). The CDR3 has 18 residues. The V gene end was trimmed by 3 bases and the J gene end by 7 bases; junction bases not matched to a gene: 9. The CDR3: CASSFRTSGRAMVGELFF. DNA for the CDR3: TGTGCCAGCAGCTTTCGGACTAGCGGGAGGGCGATGGTCGGGGAGCTGTTTTTT.

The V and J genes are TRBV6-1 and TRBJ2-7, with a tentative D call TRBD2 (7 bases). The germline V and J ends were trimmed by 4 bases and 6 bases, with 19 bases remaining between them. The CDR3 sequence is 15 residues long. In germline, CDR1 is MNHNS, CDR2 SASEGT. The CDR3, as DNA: TGTGCCAGCAGTGGGGGAGGGGGGGCGGCAGGCGAGCAGTACTTC. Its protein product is CASSGGGGAAGEQYF.

In nucleotides, the CDR3 is TGTGCCACAACCCGGGCAACTAATGAAAAACTGTTTTTT. Its protein product is CATTRATNEKLFF. This chain uses TRBV18 with TRBJ1-4; unclear D gene. The CDR3 runs 13 residues. CDR1 and CDR2 (germline): KGHSH, LQKENI. Trimming took off 10 bases at V and 0 bases at J, with 9 bases between the two ends.

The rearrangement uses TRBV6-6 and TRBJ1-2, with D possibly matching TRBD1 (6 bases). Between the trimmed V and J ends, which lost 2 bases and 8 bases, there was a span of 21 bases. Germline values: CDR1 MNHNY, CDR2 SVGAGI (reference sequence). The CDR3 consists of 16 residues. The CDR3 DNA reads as TGTGCCAGCAGTTACACAGGGAAGAGTGACTGGCGCGGCTACACCTTC. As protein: CASSYTGKSDWRGYTF.

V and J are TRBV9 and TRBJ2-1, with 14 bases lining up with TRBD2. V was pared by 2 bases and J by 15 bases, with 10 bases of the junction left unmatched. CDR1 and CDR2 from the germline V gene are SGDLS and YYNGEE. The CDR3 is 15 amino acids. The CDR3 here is CASSVAGTSGSPAFF. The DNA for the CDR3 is TGTGCCAGCAGCGTGGCCGGGACTAGCGGGAGCCCCGCGTTCTTC.

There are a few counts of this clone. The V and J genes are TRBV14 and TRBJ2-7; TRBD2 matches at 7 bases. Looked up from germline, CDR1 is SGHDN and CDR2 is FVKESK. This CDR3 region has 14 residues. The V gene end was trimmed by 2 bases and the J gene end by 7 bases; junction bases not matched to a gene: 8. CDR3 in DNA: TGTGCCAGCAGCCAACCAGCGGGACCGGGAGAGCAGTACTTC. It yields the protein CASSQPAGPGEQYF. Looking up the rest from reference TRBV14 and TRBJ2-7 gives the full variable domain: EAGVTQFPSHSVIEKGQTVTLRCDPISGHDNLYWYRRVMGKEIKFLLHFVKESKQDESGMPNNRFLAERTGGTYSTLKVQPAELEDSGVYFCASSQPAGPGEQYFGPGTRLTVT.

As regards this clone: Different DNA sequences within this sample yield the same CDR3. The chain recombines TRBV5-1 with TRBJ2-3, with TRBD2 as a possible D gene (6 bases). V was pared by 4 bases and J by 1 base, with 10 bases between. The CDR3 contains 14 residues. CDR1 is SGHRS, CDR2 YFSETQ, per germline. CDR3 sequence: CASSATGGTDTQYF. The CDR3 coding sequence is TGCGCCAGCAGCGCCACGGGGGGCACAGATACGCAGTATTTT. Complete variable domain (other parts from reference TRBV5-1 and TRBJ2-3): KAGVTQTPRYLIKTRGQQVTLSCSPISGHRSVSWYQQTPGQGLQFLFEYFSETQRNKGNFPGRFSGRQFSNSRSEMNVSTLELGDSALYLCASSATGGTDTQYFGPGTRLTVL.

The CDR3 DNA reads TGTGCCATCAGTGAGTGGTGGAGCGCAGAGACCCAGTACTTC. This translates into CAISEWWSAETQYF. The J gene is TRBJ2-5, the V gene TRBV10-3; D is ambiguous. The V end was cut by 1 base, the J end by 4 bases, with 10 bases between. The CDR3 sequence is 14 residues long. Germline values: CDR1 ENHRY, CDR2 SYGVKD.

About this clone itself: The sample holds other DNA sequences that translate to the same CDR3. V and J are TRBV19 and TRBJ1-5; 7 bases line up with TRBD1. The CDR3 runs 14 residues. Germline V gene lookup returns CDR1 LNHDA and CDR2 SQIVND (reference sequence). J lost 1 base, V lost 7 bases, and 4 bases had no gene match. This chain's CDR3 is CASNRGGSNQPQHF. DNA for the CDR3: TGTGCCAGTAACAGGGGAGGAAGCAATCAGCCCCAGCATTTT.

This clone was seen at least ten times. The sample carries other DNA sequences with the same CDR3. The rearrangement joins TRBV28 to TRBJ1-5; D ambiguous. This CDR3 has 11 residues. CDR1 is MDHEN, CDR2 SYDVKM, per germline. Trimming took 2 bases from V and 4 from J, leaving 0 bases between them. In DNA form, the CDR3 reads TGTGCCAGCAGTTTAAATCAGCCCCAGCATTTT. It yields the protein CASSLNQPQHF. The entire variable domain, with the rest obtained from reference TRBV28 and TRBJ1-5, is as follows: DVKVTQSSRYLVKRTGEKVFLECVQDMDHENMFWYRQDPGLGLRLIYFSYDVKMKEKGDIPEGYSVSREKKERFSLILESASTNQTSMYLCASSLNQPQHFGDGTRLSIL.

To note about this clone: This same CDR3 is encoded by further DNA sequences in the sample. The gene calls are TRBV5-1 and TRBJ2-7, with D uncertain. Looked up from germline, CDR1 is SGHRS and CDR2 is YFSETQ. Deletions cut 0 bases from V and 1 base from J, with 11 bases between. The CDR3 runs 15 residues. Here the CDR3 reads CASSLVADLSYEQYF. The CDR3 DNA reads TGCGCCAGCAGCTTGGTAGCAGACCTTTCCTACGAGCAGTACTTC.